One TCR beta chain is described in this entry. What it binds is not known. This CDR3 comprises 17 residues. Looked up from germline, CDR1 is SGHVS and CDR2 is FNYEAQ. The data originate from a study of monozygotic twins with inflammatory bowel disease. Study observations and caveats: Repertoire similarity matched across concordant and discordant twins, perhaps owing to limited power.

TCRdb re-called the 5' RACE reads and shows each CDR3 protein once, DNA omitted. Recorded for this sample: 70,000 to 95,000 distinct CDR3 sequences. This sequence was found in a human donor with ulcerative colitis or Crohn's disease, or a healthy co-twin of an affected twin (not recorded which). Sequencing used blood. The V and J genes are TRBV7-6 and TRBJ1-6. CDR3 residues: CASSFGRSSSYNSPLHF.